This T cell receptor (beta chain) was profiled in a study of T-cell memory formation after mild COVID-19. The study, taken as a whole, reports: Clones shrinking between day 15 and 85 showed a balanced CD4/CD8 split, and those that grew later tilted toward CD4+.

Each CDR3 protein gets one entry after TCRdb re-called the 5' RACE reads with MiXCR. The sample consists of about 560,000 distinct CDR3 sequences, 15% to 20% of them appearing once. The CDR3 loop spans 19 amino acids. The trim removed 5 bases at V and 0 bases at J, leaving 17 bases unmatched. Germline values: CDR1 SGHRS, CDR2 YFSETQ. About this clonotype: As yet, its antigen is unknown.

The sequenced sample was PBMCs or a T cell subset sorted from them (not recorded which). This receptor was taken from an adult woman who had mild COVID-19 (a few samples of this study predate the infection). Cell type and time point are not known. This chain uses TRBV5-1 with TRBJ2-1, with 7 bases lining up with TRBD1. CDR3 in DNA: TGCGCCAGCAGTGCGACACGCCAATTGACAGGGCGCTCCTACAATGAGCAGTTCTTC. Amino acid sequence: CASSATRQLTGRSYNEQFF.